This T cell receptor (beta chain) originates from a study of identical twins. There are 11 residues in the CDR3. CDR1 and CDR2 from the germline V gene are KGHDR and SFDVKD. Between the trimmed V and J ends, which lost 6 bases and 4 bases, there was a span of 6 bases. Template switching (which added a universal primer site) was used, and cDNA carried unique molecular identifiers. TCRdb passed the 5' RACE reads through MiXCR, listing each CDR3 protein once. Among 280,000 or so distinct CDR3 sequences listed, under 9.5% were seen once. This same sample was also taken into another study, of yellow fever vaccine responses in identical twins.

Sequencing was performed on memory (CD45RO+) T cells sorted from blood. V is TRBV24-1 and J is TRBJ2-7; D perhaps matches TRBD2 (5 bases). The receptor was isolated from a woman between 18 and 29 years old in good health. This CDR3 reads CATSRGYEQYF. The CDR3 coding sequence is TGTGCCACCAGTCGCGGGTACGAGCAGTACTTC.